These 9 T cell receptor beta chains came from one sample sequenced in a study of shared clonotypes between healthy human individuals (dated by TCRdb to the early 2020s). The library was made by the immunoSEQ multiplex PCR assay. In its TCRdb copy, this immuneACCESS table keeps in-frame sequences only and misses some clones. Where compared with another copy, unresolved V genes explain less than half of these, and the others have no known cause. For this sample there are roughly 1.4 million clones; less than 99% appear just once. Together, the top ten hold about 0.35% of the sample. Material: naive CD4+ T cells sorted from blood. Explained via the paper, the cell subset or site label denotes: CD45RA+ positively selected. The receptors were sampled from a young man in good health.

Comments on this clone: The identical CDR3 is also encoded by other nucleotide sequences in the sample. The V and J genes are TRBV7-6 and TRBJ2-3; TRBD2 agrees at 12 bases. Germline loops: CDR1 SGHVS, CDR2 FNYEAQ. The length of the CDR3 is 16 residues. Trimming cost V 1 base and J 5 bases; bases outside gene matches: 4. CDR3 nucleotide sequence: TGTGCCAGCAGCTTAGGACTAGCGGGAGCGGGAGATACGCAGTATTTT. Translating gives CASSLGLAGAGDTQYF.

This chain uses TRBV10-1 with TRBJ2-7, with unresolved D. Germline CDR1 is WNHNN and CDR2 is SYGVQD (reference sequence). V lost 3 bases, J lost 3 bases, and 12 bases lay in between. This CDR3 contains 14 residues. DNA for the CDR3: TGCGCCAGCAGTGAAGGTACAGTAGGCTACGAGCAGTACTTC. It translates to CASSEGTVGYEQYF.

The chain is built from TRBV6-1 and TRBJ1-4; D remains unclear. V lost 2 bases to trimming and J lost 10 bases, with 8 bases between them. The germline V gene has CDR1 MNHNS and CDR2 SASEGT. CDR3 length: 12 residues. The DNA of the CDR3 is TGTGCCAGCAGTGAACTTGGCGGAAAACTGTTTTTT. This gives the protein CASSELGGKLFF.

The chain uses TRBV6-6 and TRBJ2-5, with 8 positions matching TRBD2. V gave up 7 bases and J gave up 5 bases; unmatched junction bases: 3. There are 12 residues in the CDR3. Germline V gives CDR1 MNHNY, CDR2 SVGAGI (reference sequence). This CDR3 reads CASTGGSETQYF. The CDR3 nucleotides are TGTGCCAGCACGGGAGGGAGTGAGACCCAGTACTTC.

The V call is TRBV19, the J call TRBJ2-7; D unresolved. The germline V and J ends were trimmed by 10 bases and 3 bases, with 13 bases remaining between them. This CDR3 is 12 amino acids long. CDR1 is LNHDA, CDR2 SQIVND, per germline (reference sequence). CDR3 DNA sequence: TGTGCCACCGCAGCTCCAAACTACGAGCAGTACTTC. Its protein is CATAAPNYEQYF.

CDR3 coding DNA: TGTGCCAGCAGCCGGGGCTTAAGGAGTTGGGCCTACGAGCAGTACTTC. Amino acid sequence: CASSRGLRSWAYEQYF. J is TRBJ2-7 and V is TRBV5-6; either TRBD1 or TRBD2 may supply D (5 bases each). The V and J ends lost 4 bases and 2 bases respectively, with 19 bases between them. This CDR3 is built from 16 residues. From germline, CDR1 is SGHDT and CDR2 YYEEEE.

The V and J genes are TRBV4-1 and TRBJ2-1; 9 positions match TRBD2. The CDR3 extends over 14 amino acids. Germline lookup yields CDR1 MGHRA and CDR2 YSYEKL. Trimming took 3 bases from V and 8 from J; bases not matched to a gene: 5. CDR3 DNA sequence: TGCGCCAGCAGCCAGGGACTAGCTTTGGATGAGCAGTTCTTC. Its protein product is CASSQGLALDEQFF.

The rearrangement joins TRBV5-1 to TRBJ2-2; tentatively, D is TRBD1 (5 bases). CDR1 is SGHRS, CDR2 YFSETQ, per germline. The CDR3 has 14 residues. Trimming took off 1 base at V and 5 bases at J, with 9 bases between the two ends. The CDR3 sequence is CASSLTGRTGELFF. The CDR3 region has the DNA TGCGCCAGCAGCTTGACAGGAAGGACCGGGGAGCTGTTTTTT.

The chain couples TRBV5-1 to TRBJ2-4, with TRBD1 matching 10 bases. Trimming removed 2 bases from V and 0 bases from J; junction bases left unmatched: 8. Germline CDR1 reads SGHRS; CDR2 reads YFSETQ. The CDR3 contains 18 residues. The CDR3 DNA reads as TGCGCCAGCAGCTTCCGGGACAGGGGTAGTCAAGCCAAAAACATTCAGTACTTC. It encodes CASSFRDRGSQAKNIQYF. Together with reference TRBV5-1 and TRBJ2-4, the CDR3 gives the full variable domain: KAGVTQTPRYLIKTRGQQVTLSCSPISGHRSVSWYQQTPGQGLQFLFEYFSETQRNKGNFPGRFSGRQFSNSRSEMNVSTLELGDSALYLCASSFRDRGSQAKNIQYFGAGTRLSVL.